The rows below give T cell receptor beta chains drawn from one sample of a study of chemoradiotherapy in HPV16-positive cancers. Some clones are missing from TCRdb's copy, which holds only in-frame ones; the method was immunoSEQ multiplex PCR. The sample records about 16,000 clones, around three quarters being singletons. Here the sequenced sample was tumor tissue, taken from a patient who underwent chemoradiotherapy. These receptors originate from a human donor with HPV-associated anogenital cancer. Each CDR3 is given with its conserved first and last residue. Fields, in order: CDR3 length, V gene, CDR3 protein.

15 | TRBV5-5 | CASSSLARPYNEQFF
15 | TRBV7-9 | CASSSSAASRGEQYF
14 | TRBV6-5 | CASRPGGVTGELFF
11 | TRBV7-2 | CASSLDSPLHF
16 | TRBV7-2 | CASSLISGKNTGELFF
13 | TRBV11-2 | CASSSRLTDTQYF
16 | TRBV30 | CAWSGLAGWGTGELFF
11 | TRBV29-1 | CSVEGPGTQYF
13 | TRBV5-1 | CASSLVGDRGQYF
13 | TRBV16 | CASTWEGGTEAFF
11 | TRBV6-1 | CASSELGEQYF
12 | TRBV2 | CASNGPREEQYF
16 | TRBV19 | CASSINLDRPFYGYTF
14 | TRBV7-9 | CASSNSGTSDEQYF
13 | TRBV11-2 | CASSLGLTDTQYF
13 | TRBV6-6 | CASSTHGTYGYTF
13 | TRBV28 | CASSTRGTGELFF
13 | TRBV6-1 | CASTGAGNQPQHF
12 | TRBV6-6 | CASSSNSDTQYF
14 | TRBV7-8 | CASSPLSGGETQYF
12 | TRBV2 | CASSVGLQGLIF
15 | TRBV5-4 | CASSFALAGGYEQYF
14 | TRBV7-5 | CAGLLGGEYQPQHF
12 | TRBV30 | CAWSLKGNKAFF
12 | TRBV6-1 | CASRTVNTEAFF
15 | TRBV18 | CASSPALQVNYGYTF
11 | TRBV5-4 | CASSTYNEQFF
13 | TRBV12-5 | CASGLEERTEAFF
13 | TRBV6-1 | CASSEGQDYGYTF
13 | TRBV5-1 | CASSADWSNEQFF
15 | TRBV11-3 | CASSLEGSSTDTQYF
15 | TRBV18 | CASSPVPGTGVEQYF
15 | TRBV5-6 | CASSLARAGHYIQYF
13 | TRBV19 | CASSQRDGGTAFF
17 | TRBV5-1 | CASSLGQGAGLNTEAFF
13 | TRBV18 | CASSPASGETQYF
14 | TRBV2 | CASRETGQNTEAFF
15 | TRBV5-1 | CASSLEGTGPETQYF
14 | TRBV19 | CASSKARGDTEAFF
14 | TRBV28 | CASSFRKAGNTIYF
13 | TRBV28 | CASSADRGQPQHF
12 | TRBV18 | CASSPDEQTQYF
12 | TRBV7-9 | CASSFGAPEAFF
15 | TRBV9 | CASSTQQGPFLGYTF
16 | TRBV5-4 | CASSHGPYANTGELFF
15 | TRBV2 | CASSVEGLVGETQYF
13 | TRBV5-1 | CASRGTGANEQFF
14 | TRBV7-2 | CASSPWGGGETQYF
13 | TRBV7-2 | CASSFLNTGELFF
13 | TRBV29-1 | CSARQGADYGYTF
17 | TRBV2 | CASLGHPVAGNGNTIYF
14 | TRBV5-1 | CASSSGQVQETQYF
15 | TRBV27 | CASIDPRDNSYEQYF
13 | TRBV7-6 | CASSLAIATEAFF